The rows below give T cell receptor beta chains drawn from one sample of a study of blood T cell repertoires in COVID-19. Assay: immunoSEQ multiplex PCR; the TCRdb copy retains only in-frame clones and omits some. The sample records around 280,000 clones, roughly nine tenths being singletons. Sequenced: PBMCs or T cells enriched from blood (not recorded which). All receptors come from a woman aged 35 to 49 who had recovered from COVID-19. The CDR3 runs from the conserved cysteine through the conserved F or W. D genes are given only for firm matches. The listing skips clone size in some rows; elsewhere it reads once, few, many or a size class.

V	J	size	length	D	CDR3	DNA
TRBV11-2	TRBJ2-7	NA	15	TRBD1	CASSLDRNAAFEQYF	TGTGCCAGCAGCCTGGACAGGAATGCTGCTTTCGAGCAGTACTTC
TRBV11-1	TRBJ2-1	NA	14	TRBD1	CASSLGDRTNEQFF	TGTGCCAGCAGCTTAGGGGACAGAACGAATGAGCAGTTCTTC
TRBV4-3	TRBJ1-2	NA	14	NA	CASSPLGVNYGYTF	TGCGCCAGCAGCCCACTGGGAGTTAACTATGGCTACACCTTC
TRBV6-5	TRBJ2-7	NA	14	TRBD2	CASSNGRGGYEQYF	TGTGCCAGCTCTAACGGGAGGGGAGGCTACGAGCAGTACTTC
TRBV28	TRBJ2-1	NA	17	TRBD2	CASSPGLAGAPYNEQFF	TGTGCCAGCAGTCCCGGACTAGCGGGAGCCCCGTACAATGAGCAGTTCTTC
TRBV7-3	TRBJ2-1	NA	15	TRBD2	CASSRLAGLYNEQFF	TGTGCCAGCAGCCGTCTAGCGGGCCTTTACAATGAGCAGTTCTTC
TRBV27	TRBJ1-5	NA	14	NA	CASSFLAGEQPQHF	TGTGCCAGCAGTTTTCTCGCAGGGGAACAGCCCCAGCATTTT
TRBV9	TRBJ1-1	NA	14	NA	CASSLSLGDTEAFF	TGTGCCAGCAGCCTTTCTTTAGGGGACACTGAAGCTTTCTTT
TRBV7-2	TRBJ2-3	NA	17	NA	CASSLVGTPRGTDTQYF	TGTGCCAGCAGCTTAGTGGGGACTCCTCGGGGCACAGATACGCAGTATTTT
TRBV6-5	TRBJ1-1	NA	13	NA	CASRFSGFTEAFF	TGTGCCAGCAGATTCAGCGGATTCACTGAAGCTTTCTTT
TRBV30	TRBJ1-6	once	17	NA	CAWTTPAASSYNSPLHF	TGTGCCTGGACCACGCCGGCAGCGAGCTCCTATAATTCACCCCTCCACTTT
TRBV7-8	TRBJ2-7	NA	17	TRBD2	CASSQGLAGGGTYEQYF	TGTGCCAGCAGCCAAGGACTAGCGGGAGGAGGGACCTACGAGCAGTACTTC
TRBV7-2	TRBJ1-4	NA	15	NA	CASSLEMTLGGKLFF	TGTGCCAGCAGCTTAGAAATGACACTGGGAGGGAAACTGTTTTTT
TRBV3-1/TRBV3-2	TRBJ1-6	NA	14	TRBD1	CASSHGTGVSPLHF	TGTGCCAGCAGCCATGGGACAGGGGTTTCACCCCTCCACTTT
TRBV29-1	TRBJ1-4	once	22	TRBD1	CSVPKDSLRDRGRGATNEKLFF	TGCAGCGTTCCCAAAGACAGCCTCAGGGACAGGGGGAGAGGGGCAACTAATGAAAAACTGTTTTTT
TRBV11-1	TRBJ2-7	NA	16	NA	CASSLAGYDSSYEQYF	TGTGCCAGCAGCTTAGCCGGGTATGACAGCTCCTACGAGCAGTACTTC
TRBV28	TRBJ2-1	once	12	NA	CASAGPLNEQFF	TGTGCCAGCGCGGGTCCCTTAAATGAGCAGTTCTTC
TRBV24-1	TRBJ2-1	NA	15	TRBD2	CATSRAGPSYNEQFF	TGTGCCACCAGTCGAGCGGGGCCCTCCTACAATGAGCAGTTCTTC
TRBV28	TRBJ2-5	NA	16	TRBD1	CASSFEGARIQETQYF	TGTGCCAGCAGTTTTGAGGGGGCAAGGATACAAGAGACCCAGTACTTC
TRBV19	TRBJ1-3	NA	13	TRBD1	CASRGTSGNTIYF	TGTGCCAGCAGGGGGACGAGCGGAAACACCATATATTTT
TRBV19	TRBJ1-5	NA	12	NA	CASSMGLQPQHF	TGTGCCAGTAGCATGGGGCTTCAGCCCCAGCATTTT
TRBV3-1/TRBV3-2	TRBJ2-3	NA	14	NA	CASSQVEGADTQYF	TGTGCCAGCAGCCAAGTTGAAGGGGCGGATACGCAGTATTTT
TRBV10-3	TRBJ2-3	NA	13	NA	CAIRASQTDTQYF	TGTGCCATCAGGGCCTCACAGACGGATACGCAGTATTTT
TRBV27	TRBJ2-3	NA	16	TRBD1	CASSFTGETYTDTQYF	TGTGCCAGCAGCTTCACAGGGGAGACCTACACAGATACGCAGTATTTT
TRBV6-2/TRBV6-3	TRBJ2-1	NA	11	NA	CASSYDQRQFF	TGTGCCAGCAGTTATGACCAGCGGCAGTTCTTC
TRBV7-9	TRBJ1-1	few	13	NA	CASSLTANTEAFF	TGTGCCAGCAGCTTGACTGCGAACACTGAAGCTTTCTTT
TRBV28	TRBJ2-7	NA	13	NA	CASSRTENYEQYF	TGTGCCAGCAGCCGGACAGAGAACTACGAGCAGTACTTC
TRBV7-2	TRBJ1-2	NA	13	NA	CASSLDFRGGYTF	TGTGCCAGCAGTTTAGACTTCAGGGGTGGCTACACCTTC
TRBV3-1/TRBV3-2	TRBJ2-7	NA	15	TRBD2	CASSQDPAGDTEQYF	TGTGCCAGCAGCCAAGATCCCGCGGGAGATACAGAGCAGTACTTC
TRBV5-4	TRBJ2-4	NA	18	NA	CASSLGPQGAGAKNIQYF	TGTGCCAGCAGCTTGGGGCCTCAAGGAGCGGGAGCCAAAAACATTCAGTACTTC
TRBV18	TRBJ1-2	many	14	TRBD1	CASSRTGDRAGYTF	TGTGCCAGCTCACGGACTGGAGACAGGGCAGGCTACACCTTC
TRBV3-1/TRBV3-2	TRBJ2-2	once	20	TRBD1	CASSQGPAGTGGLNTGELFF	TGTGCCAGCAGCCAAGGTCCGGCCGGGACAGGGGGCCTGAACACCGGGGAGCTGTTTTTT
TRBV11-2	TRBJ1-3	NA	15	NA	CASSLDPAGSNTIYF	TGTGCCAGCAGCTTAGATCCGGCAGGGTCAAACACCATATATTTT
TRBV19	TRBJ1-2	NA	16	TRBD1	CASSRGGQGNSYGYTF	TGTGCCAGTAGCCGTGGAGGACAGGGGAACAGCTATGGCTACACCTTC
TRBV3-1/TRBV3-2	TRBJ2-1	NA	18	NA	CASSQLIPTPSSYNEQFF	TGTGCCAGCAGCCAATTAATCCCTACCCCGAGCTCCTACAATGAGCAGTTCTTC
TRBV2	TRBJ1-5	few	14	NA	CASSDQGGNQPQHF	TGTGCCAGCAGTGATCAGGGCGGCAATCAGCCCCAGCATTTT
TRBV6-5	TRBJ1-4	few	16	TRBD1	CASSYLWGTGDEKLFF	TGTGCCAGCAGTTACCTTTGGGGGACAGGGGATGAAAAACTGTTTTTT
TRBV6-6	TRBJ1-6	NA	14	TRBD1	CASSETGGNSPLHF	TGTGCCAGCAGTGAGACAGGGGGCAATTCACCCCTCCACTTT
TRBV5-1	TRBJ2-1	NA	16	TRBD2	CASSLSGLGVSNEQFF	TGCGCCAGCAGCTTGTCGGGACTAGGGGTTAGCAATGAGCAGTTCTTC
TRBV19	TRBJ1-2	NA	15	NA	CASSPLTGGTNGYTF	TGTGCCAGTAGTCCCCTTACGGGGGGTACGAATGGCTACACCTTC
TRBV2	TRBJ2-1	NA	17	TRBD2	CASSRGVLAGDYNEQFF	TGTGCCAGCAGTCGAGGGGTACTAGCGGGAGACTACAATGAGCAGTTCTTC
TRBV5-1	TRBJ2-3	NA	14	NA	CASSLNAGTDTQYF	TGCGCCAGCAGCTTAAATGCGGGCACAGATACGCAGTATTTT
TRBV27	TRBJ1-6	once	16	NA	CASAGVQGSYNSPLHF	TGTGCCAGCGCGGGGGTACAGGGATCCTATAATTCACCCCTCCACTTT
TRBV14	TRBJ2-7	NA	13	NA	CASSRGDLYEQYF	TGTGCCAGCAGCCGCGGGGACCTCTACGAGCAGTACTTC
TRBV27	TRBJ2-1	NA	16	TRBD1	CASSRPGTVLSNEQFF	TGTGCCAGCAGCCGACCCGGGACAGTCCTCTCCAATGAGCAGTTCTTC
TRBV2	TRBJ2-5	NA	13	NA	CASSSRELETQYF	TGTGCCAGCAGTTCACGGGAGTTGGAGACCCAGTACTTC
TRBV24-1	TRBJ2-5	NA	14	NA	CATSDRGMQETQYF	TGTGCCACCAGTGACCGGGGGATGCAAGAGACCCAGTACTTC
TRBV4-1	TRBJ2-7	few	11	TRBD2	CASSHAGGWYF	TGCGCCAGCAGCCACGCCGGGGGGTGGTACTTC
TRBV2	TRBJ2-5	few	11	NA	CASSAEETQYF	TGTGCCAGCAGTGCTGAAGAGACCCAGTACTTC
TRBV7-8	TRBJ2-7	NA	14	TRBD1	CASSSRGRTYEQYF	TGTGCCAGCAGCTCCAGGGGGCGGACCTACGAGCAGTACTTC
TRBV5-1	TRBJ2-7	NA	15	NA	CASSTYRQGGHEQYF	TGCGCCAGCAGCACCTACCGACAGGGAGGCCACGAGCAGTACTTC
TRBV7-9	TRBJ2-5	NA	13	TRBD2	CASSRTSQETQYF	TGTGCCAGCAGCCGGACTAGTCAAGAGACCCAGTACTTC
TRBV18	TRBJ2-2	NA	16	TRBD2	CASSRRLAENTGELFF	TGTGCCAGCTCACGACGACTAGCGGAGAACACCGGGGAGCTGTTTTTT
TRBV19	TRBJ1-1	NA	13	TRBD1	CASRISGQGEAFF	TGTGCCAGTAGGATCTCGGGACAGGGAGAAGCTTTCTTT
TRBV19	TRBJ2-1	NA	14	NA	CASSRGGTLNKQFF	TGTGCCAGTAGTAGGGGTGGGACACTCAATAAGCAGTTCTTC
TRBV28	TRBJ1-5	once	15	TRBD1	CASSLPGGSNQPQHF	TGTGCCAGCAGCCTACCAGGGGGAAGCAATCAGCCCCAGCATTTT
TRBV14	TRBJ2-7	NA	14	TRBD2	CASRTSGSSYEQYF	TGTGCCAGCCGTACTAGCGGGAGCTCCTACGAGCAGTACTTC
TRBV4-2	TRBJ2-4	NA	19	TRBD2	CASSSRVPTSGNAANIQYF	TGTGCCAGCAGCTCAAGAGTTCCCACTAGCGGGAATGCGGCCAACATTCAGTACTTC
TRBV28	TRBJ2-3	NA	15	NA	CASSLWGRGTDTQYF	TGTGCCAGCAGTTTATGGGGCAGGGGCACAGATACGCAGTATTTT